Below are 30 T cell receptor beta chains sequenced from a single sample in a study of Graves' ophthalmopathy and Graves' hyperthyroidism listed by TCRdb under 2018. Sequenced using an Illumina HiSeq 2000. For repertoire sequencing, the TCR beta CDR3 regions were amplified from RNA transcripts. The first round of RT-PCR was done with HTBI primers and the Qiagen OneStep RT-PCR kit, and was followed by a second round of multiplex PCR, then size selection and purification. TCRdb ran its own pipeline on the public reads, namely fastp trimming at Q25 and MiXCR clone calling, and kept in-frame beta chains. When rows share a CDR3 protein, they turn into one entry using the most common DNA and genes. This sample has about 14,000 distinct CDR3 sequences in its table, and roughly 45% of those were observed once. The ten largest clones add up to roughly 50% of the sample. Sequenced material: peripheral blood. Receptors originate from a woman between 25 and 40 years old with Graves' ophthalmopathy. Donor details come from another sample of the same person, matched by shared clones.

About this clonotype: The junction differs from germline at one of its ends, possibly a read error. The J gene is TRBJ2-1, the V gene TRBV28; tentatively, D is TRBD1 (6 bases). CDR1 MDHEN and CDR2 SYDVKM come from the germline V gene. CDR3 length: 15 residues. This CDR3 reads CASSPNRFRDNQQFF. The DNA for the CDR3 is TGTGCCAGCAGCCCCAACCGCTTCAGGGACAATCAGCAGTTCTTC.

V is TRBV20-1 and J is TRBJ2-2; no clear D gene. In germline, CDR1 is DFQATT, CDR2 SNEGSKA (reference sequence). The CDR3 contains 15 residues. V gave up 2 bases and J gave up 0 bases, with 10 bases separating them. CDR3 coding DNA: TGCAGTGCTAGACTGGGTCCCCCGAACACCGGGGAGCTGTTTTTT. Translating gives CSARLGPPNTGELFF.

The V and J genes are TRBV6-1 and TRBJ2-2; weak D call: TRBD1 (6 bases). CDR3 length equals 14 residues. The V gene lost 6 bases and the J gene lost 0 bases, with 8 bases spanning the gap. From germline, CDR1 is MNHNS and CDR2 SASEGT. The CDR3 DNA is TGTGCCAGCAGGTGGACAGCGAACACCGGGGAGCTGTTTTTT. Translation: CASRWTANTGELFF.

Regarding this clonotype: At one end, the junction sequence differs from germline, possibly due to a read error. In DNA, the CDR3 is TGTGTCAGTAGTATGAGTCCCCTGAACCAAGAGACCCAGTACTTC. Amino acids: CVSSMSPLNQETQYF. The chain combines TRBV19 with TRBJ2-5; D not resolved. This CDR3 spans 15 amino acids. Germline V CDR1 and CDR2: LNHDA, SQIVND (reference sequence).

This clonotype is medium-sized in the sample. The V gene is TRBV5-8, the J gene TRBJ2-7, with TRBD1 matching over 9 bases. Germline lookup yields CDR1 SGHTS and CDR2 YDEGEE. This CDR3 region has 15 residues. After removal of 4 bases from V and 0 bases from J, the junction contained 5 bases not matched to a gene. CDR3 in amino acids: CASSSRTGDSYEQYF. CDR3 DNA sequence: TGTGCCAGCAGCAGCAGGACAGGGGACTCCTACGAGCAGTACTTC.

This clonotype has ten or more counts. The V gene is TRBV5-1, the J gene TRBJ2-1, with TRBD2 identical over 14 bases. The germline gives CDR1 SGHRS, CDR2 YFSETQ. The CDR3 length is 15 residues. With 3 bases clipped from V and 7 bases from J, the junction kept 3 bases outside the gene matches. The CDR3 loop is CASSSGLAGGNEQFF. In DNA, the CDR3 is TGCGCCAGCAGCTCCGGACTAGCGGGAGGTAATGAGCAGTTCTTC.

This clonotype was counted between two and nine times. This chain joins TRBV5-6 and TRBJ1-1; D is unresolved. Germline V gene lookup returns CDR1 SGHDT and CDR2 YYEEEE. The CDR3 is made up of 14 amino acids. Trimming took 4 bases from V and 4 from J, leaving 14 bases between them. For the CDR3, the DNA is TGTGCCAGCAGCCTAGGACGGCGGGGCACTGAAGCTTTCTTT. It is translated as CASSLGRRGTEAFF.

In nucleotides, the CDR3 is TGCAGTGCTAGAGATTGGAGACAGGGGGACCCGAGGTCACCCCTCCACTTT. Translating it yields CSARDWRQGDPRSPLHF. J is TRBJ1-6 and V is TRBV20-1, with 9 bases identical to TRBD1. V lost 0 bases to trimming and J lost 10 bases; unmatched junction nucleotides: 13. Looked up from germline, CDR1 is DFQATT and CDR2 is SNEGSKA (reference sequence). This CDR3 contains 17 residues.

At least ten counts were recorded for this clonotype. A much larger clone is a single base away; this may be a read error. This rearrangement joins TRBV2 to TRBJ2-2; D possibly corresponds to TRBD2 (6 bases). Germline lookup yields CDR1 SNHLY and CDR2 FYNNEI. Trimming took off 8 bases at V and 7 bases at J, with 17 bases between the two ends. The CDR3 contains 14 residues. CDR3 protein: CASCGTPGVGELFF. CDR3 coding DNA: TGTGCCAGCTGCGGGACGCCGGGGGTCGGGGAGCTGTTTTTT.

The genes are TRBV10-3 and TRBJ2-7; TRBD2 aligns across 11 bases. Germline CDR1 is ENHRY and CDR2 is SYGVKD. The CDR3 spans 18 residues. CDR3 in amino acids: CASSYSGSGRARAYEQYV. The CDR3 DNA reads TGTGCCAGCAGTTACTCGGGTAGCGGGAGGGCCAGAGCATACGAGCAGTACGTC.

This clonotype was recorded once. The V gene is TRBV19, the J gene TRBJ1-1, with D unresolved. Germline values: CDR1 LNHDA, CDR2 SQIVND (reference sequence). Trimming pared 5 bases from V and 2 bases from J, leaving 9 bases between. This CDR3 has 13 amino acids. CDR3 coding DNA: TGTGCCAGTAGTCCCCTCACAAACACTGAAGCTTTCTTT. Its protein product is CASSPLTNTEAFF.

V and J are TRBV20-1 and TRBJ2-7, with TRBD1 as a possible D gene (6 bases). Germline assignment: CDR1 DFQATT and CDR2 SNEGSKA (reference sequence). Trimming took 6 bases from V and 2 from J, leaving 20 bases between them. CDR3 length: 15 amino acids. DNA of the CDR3: TGCAGTGCATCAGGGACAAGTCCGGGTCCCTACGAGCAGTACTTC. This sequence encodes CSASGTSPGPYEQYF.

The chain links TRBV6-1 to TRBJ2-7; no clear D. This CDR3 has 13 residues. CDR1 is MNHNS and CDR2 is SASEGT in the germline V gene. V gave up 4 bases and J gave up 5 bases, with 12 bases separating them. The CDR3 sequence is CASSVAGWDEQYF. In DNA form, the CDR3 reads TGTGCCAGCAGTGTGGCTGGCTGGGACGAGCAGTACTTC.

This clonotype was detected once. The CDR3 loop is CASSSGPFSGNTIYF. The CDR3 coding sequence is TGCGCCAGCAGCTCGGGACCCTTCTCTGGAAACACCATATATTTT. The chain carries TRBV5-1 and TRBJ1-3; D might be TRBD1 (5 bases). The germline V gene encodes CDR1 SGHRS and CDR2 YFSETQ. The V and J ends lost 3 bases and 0 bases respectively, with 10 bases between them. The CDR3 totals 15 residues.

The CDR3: CAISESSQGAYEQYF. DNA of the CDR3: TGTGCCATCAGTGAGTCATCACAGGGGGCCTACGAGCAGTACTTC. The gene calls are TRBV10-3 and TRBJ2-7, with TRBD1 matching 8 bases. Germline CDR1 is ENHRY and CDR2 is SYGVKD. The CDR3 contains 15 residues. With V trimmed by 0 bases and J by 2 bases, 3 bases remained unmatched.

Sample share makes this clonotype medium-sized. The J gene is TRBJ2-1, the V gene TRBV20-1; TRBD1 matches 11 bases. The junction had 9 bases not matched to a gene; V was cut back by 5 bases and J by 6 bases. The germline V gene encodes CDR1 DFQATT and CDR2 SNEGSKA (reference sequence). The CDR3 runs 15 residues. CDR3 nucleotides: TGCAGTGCTGGGACAGGGGGTTCTATTTCCAATGAGCAGTTCTTC. It encodes CSAGTGGSISNEQFF.

V usage is TRBV11-2 and J usage is TRBJ1-6; a weak D match, TRBD1 (6 bases). Trimming took off 5 bases at V and 14 bases at J, with 16 bases between the two ends. The germline CDR1 and CDR2 sequences are SGHAT and FQNNGV. The CDR3 runs 13 residues. The CDR3, as DNA: TGTGCCAGCAGCACGGGGGGCCTAGTAACCCTCCACTTT. This sequence encodes CASSTGGLVTLHF.

This clonotype was detected ten times or more. The chain carries TRBV15 and TRBJ1-1, with no clear D. This CDR3 has 14 residues. V shed 0 bases and J shed 1 base, with 6 bases lying between them. From germline, CDR1 is LNHNV and CDR2 YYDKDF (reference sequence). The CDR3 reads CATSRDLRNTEAFF. The CDR3 nucleotides read TGTGCCACCAGCAGAGATCTAAGGAACACTGAAGCTTTCTTT. Filled out from reference TRBV15 and TRBJ1-1, the complete variable domain reads DAMVIQNPRYQVTQFGKPVTLSCSQTLNHNVMYWYQQKSSQAPKLLFHYYDKDFNNEADTPDNFQSRRPNTSFCFLDIRSPGLGDTAMYLCATSRDLRNTEAFFGQGTRLTVV.

This clonotype was observed a handful of times. This chain joins TRBV2 and TRBJ1-5; 8 bases line up with TRBD1. The V and J ends lost 6 bases and 3 bases, in that order; junction bases with no gene match: 7. Germline values: CDR1 SNHLY, CDR2 FYNNEI. The CDR3 covers 15 residues. CDR3 DNA: TGTGCCAGCAGCCCGGACAGGGATGACAATCAGCCCCAGCATTTT. This sequence encodes CASSPDRDDNQPQHF. Filled out from reference TRBV2 and TRBJ1-5, the complete variable domain reads EPEVTQTPSHQVTQMGQEVILRCVPISNHLYFYWYRQILGQKVEFLVSFYNNEISEKSEIFDDQFSVERPDGSNFTLKIRSTKLEDSAMYFCASSPDRDDNQPQHFGDGTRLSIL.

The chain joins TRBV7-9 to TRBJ2-7; D uncertain. This CDR3 contains 11 residues. From germline, CDR1 is SEHNR and CDR2 FQNEAQ (reference sequence). V shed 7 bases and J shed 5 bases, with 9 bases lying between them. DNA of the CDR3: TGTGCCAGCACCCGGGCCCACGAGCAGTACTTC. Its protein is CASTRAHEQYF.

Worth noting for this clonotype: Since no conserved phenylalanine or tryptophan closes the CDR3, a read error is the likely cause. The V and J genes are TRBV28 and TRBJ1-5; D remains unclear. The germline CDR1 and CDR2 sequences are MDHEN and SYDVKM. The length of the CDR3 is 14 residues. V was cut by 6 bases and J by 7 bases, with 16 bases left in between. This chain's CDR3 is CASSVTRSGQPQHL. As DNA, the CDR3 is TGTGCCAGCAGCGTAACGAGGTCAGGACAGCCCCAGCATCTT.

The chain recombines TRBV20-1 with TRBJ1-3, with D possibly TRBD1 on 5 matching bases. From germline, CDR1 is DFQATT and CDR2 SNEGSKA (reference sequence). The CDR3 spans 13 residues. Between the trimmed V and J ends, which lost 5 bases and 1 base, there was a span of 9 bases. The CDR3 nucleotides read TGCAGTGCTCGGACATTTTCTGGAAACACCATATATTTT. Protein: CSARTFSGNTIYF.

In this sample, this clonotype turned up a few times. The chain links TRBV5-1 to TRBJ2-7, with 9 bases matching TRBD1. This CDR3 has 15 residues. Germline CDR1 reads SGHRS; CDR2 reads YFSETQ. Trimming cost V 4 bases and J 5 bases; bases outside gene matches: 10. The CDR3 DNA reads as TGCGCCAGCAGCAACACAGGGGGCGGTGTAGACGAGCAGTACTTC. Translated: CASSNTGGGVDEQYF.

The sample holds a few counts of this clonotype. This chain links TRBV5-1 with TRBJ2-1; D not resolved. Looked up from germline, CDR1 is SGHRS and CDR2 is YFSETQ. V lost 0 bases and J lost 8, with 3 bases in between. The CDR3 runs 11 residues. The DNA for the CDR3 is TGCGCCAGCAGCTTGGGGTATGAGCAGTTCTTC. Translated, it gives CASSLGYEQFF.

The chain is built from TRBV20-1 and TRBJ1-1; no firm D call. This CDR3 comprises 14 residues. Deletions cut 6 bases from V and 0 bases from J, with 14 bases between. Germline CDR1 reads DFQATT; CDR2 reads SNEGSKA (reference sequence). Here the CDR3 reads CSARVLIMNTEAFF. In DNA form, the CDR3 reads TGCAGTGCCCGAGTTCTGATCATGAACACTGAAGCTTTCTTT.

The chain uses TRBV11-2 and TRBJ2-7, with D perhaps matching TRBD2 (6 bases). The germline CDR1 and CDR2 sequences are SGHAT and FQNNGV. The length of the CDR3 is 12 residues. V shed 3 bases and J shed 7 bases, with 10 bases lying between them. As DNA, the CDR3 is TGTGCCAGCAGCTTCACTGGGGGGGAGCAGTACTTC. It codes for CASSFTGGEQYF.

This sequence joins TRBV2 and TRBJ2-7, with 11 bases identical to TRBD2. Unmatched junction bases numbered 11, after V lost 8 bases and J lost 2 bases. Per germline, CDR1 SNHLY and CDR2 FYNNEI. The CDR3 has 16 residues. CDR3: CASGSGETSGAYEQYF. CDR3 nucleotide sequence: TGTGCCAGCGGGTCGGGGGAGACTAGCGGGGCCTACGAGCAGTACTTC.

In its sample, this clonotype was seen a few times. The V and J genes are TRBV11-2 and TRBJ2-2; no definite D call. The germline CDR1 and CDR2 sequences are SGHAT and FQNNGV. V was clipped by 8 bases and J by 1 base, with 8 bases between them. The CDR3 contains 13 residues. CDR3 residues: CASAHRNTGELFF. The CDR3 region has the DNA TGTGCCAGCGCGCACCGGAACACCGGGGAGCTGTTTTTT.

For this clonotype: The missing conserved phenylalanine or tryptophan at the end of this CDR3 makes a read error likely. The chain carries TRBV29-1 and TRBJ2-1; the D is unclear. CDR1 and CDR2 (germline): SQVTM, ANQGSEA. CDR3 length: 11 amino acids. Trimming left V 2 bases short and J 8 bases short, with 7 bases between. Here the CDR3 reads CSVEQAYEQFI. The CDR3 coding sequence is TGCAGCGTTGAACAGGCATATGAGCAGTTCATC.

About this clonotype: An end of the junction does not agree with germline; a read error may underlie this. V and J are TRBV10-3 and TRBJ2-1; D is ambiguous. This CDR3 is 14 amino acids long. CDR1 ENHRY and CDR2 SYGVKD come from the germline V gene. DNA for the CDR3: TGTGCCATCAGTGTTGGCGGAAAGTACAATGAGCAGCTCTTC. Translation gives CAISVGGKYNEQLF.